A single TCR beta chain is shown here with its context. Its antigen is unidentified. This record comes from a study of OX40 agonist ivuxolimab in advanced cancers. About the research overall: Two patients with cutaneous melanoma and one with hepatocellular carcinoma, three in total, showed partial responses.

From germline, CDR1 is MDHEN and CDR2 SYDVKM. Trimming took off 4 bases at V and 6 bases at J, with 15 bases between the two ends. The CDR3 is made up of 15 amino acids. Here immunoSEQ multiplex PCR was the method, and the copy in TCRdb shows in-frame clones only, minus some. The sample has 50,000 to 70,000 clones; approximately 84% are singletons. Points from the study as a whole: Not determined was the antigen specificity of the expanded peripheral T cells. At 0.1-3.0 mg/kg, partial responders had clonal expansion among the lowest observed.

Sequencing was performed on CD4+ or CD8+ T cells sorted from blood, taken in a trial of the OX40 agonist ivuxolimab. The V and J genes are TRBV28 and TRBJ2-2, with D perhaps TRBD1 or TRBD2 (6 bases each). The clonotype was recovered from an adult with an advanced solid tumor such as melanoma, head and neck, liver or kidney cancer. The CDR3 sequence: CASSSGGGWAGELFF. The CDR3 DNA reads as TGTGCCAGCAGTTCAGGAGGGGGTTGGGCCGGGGAGCTGTTTTTT.